This T cell receptor beta chain is from a study of post-analysis software for immune sequencing data. For the study at large: Relapsing-remitting, secondary progressive and progressive-relapsing courses of multiple sclerosis were included. Study findings and constraints: Normalized Chao1 diversity was significantly lower in multiple sclerosis patients than in controls. TRBV5-6, TRBV5-1 and TRBV20-1 were among about 5 TRBV segments more frequent in patients than controls. Batch-mates among the samples co-clustered strongly by F measure.

About this clonotype: Its antigen is unidentified.

Germline CDR1 reads SGHTA; CDR2 reads FQGNSA. Trimming pared 5 bases from V and 4 bases from J, leaving 15 bases between. The CDR3 has 14 amino acids. Unique-molecular-identifier-tagged TCR beta cDNA libraries were used. Input amounts of roughly 0.9 to 10 million T cells were used. These gave 500,000 or so cDNA molecules, so each molecule approximated one T cell. TCRdb reprocessed the PCR reads with MiXCR, giving one entry per CDR3 protein. The top ten clones hold roughly 5% of a sample with fewer than 850,000 distinct CDR3 sequences, around 45% of them seen once. This TCR was sampled from a girl between 5 and 17 years old with multiple sclerosis. The sequencing sample was made of blood. V is TRBV7-2 and J is TRBJ2-7, with D unclear. The CDR3 spells CASSEGPYDYEQYF. The CDR3 DNA sequence: TGTGCCAGCAGCGAAGGCCCTTACGATTACGAGCAGTACTTC.